The rows below give T cell receptor beta chains drawn from one sample of a study of response to subunit inactivated influenza vaccine. TCRdb fed the RT-PCR reads into MiXCR, producing one record per CDR3 protein. This repertoire shows about 570,000 distinct CDR3 sequences, about 11% found once; its top ten account for 11%. The sample was also linked to a second study, of T cells expressing NK-cell markers.

The sample in question was PBMCs from blood, obtained on the day of vaccination. The receptors stem from a man aged 50 or older who received an inactivated influenza vaccine. Both conserved end residues are part of each CDR3. A D gene is named only where the DNA matches it firmly. Size is omitted from some rows. Given values are once, few, many or a class for expanded clones.

TRBV20-1	TRBJ2-7	-	-	CSARGDRHGNYEQYF	TGCAGTGCTAGGGGGGATCGGCACGGAAACTACGAGCAGTACTTC
TRBV18	TRBJ2-2	-	-	CASRPGPGRNTGELFF	TGTGCCAGCCGACCCGGTCCCGGACGGAACACCGGGGAGCTGTTTTTT
TRBV20-1	TRBJ1-5	-	-	CSASQGDNQPQHF	TGCAGTGCTAGTCAAGGGGACAATCAGCCCCAGCATTTT
TRBV6-2/TRBV6-3	TRBJ2-1	TRBD1	-	CASLDRDYNEQFF	TGTGCCAGCCTGGACAGGGATTACAATGAGCAGTTCTTC
TRBV5-1	TRBJ2-2	-	few	CASSLAYDSGELFF	TGCGCCAGCAGCTTGGCCTATGACTCCGGGGAGCTGTTTTTT
TRBV2	TRBJ2-3	TRBD2	many	CASSLTSGDTDTQYF	TGTGCCAGCAGCCTTACTAGCGGGGACACAGATACGCAGTATTTT
TRBV7-2	TRBJ2-1	-	-	CASSNRQGGEQFF	TGTGCCAGCAGCAACCGACAGGGAGGCGAGCAGTTCTTC
TRBV5-1	TRBJ2-1	-	many	CASTKGPPYNEQFF	TGCGCCAGCACTAAGGGACCCCCATACAATGAGCAGTTCTTC
TRBV4-1	TRBJ2-4	-	few	CASSQEGGLGRNIQYF	TGCGCCAGCAGCCAAGAAGGGGGACTTGGACGGAACATTCAGTACTTC
TRBV12-3/TRBV12-4	TRBJ2-7	TRBD2	-	CASSFSEHSGGGSYEQYF	TGTGCCAGCAGTTTTTCCGAACATAGCGGGGGAGGCTCCTACGAGCAGTACTTC
TRBV7-2	TRBJ1-4	-	-	CASSSPRLSEKLFF	TGTGCCAGCAGCTCGCCCAGACTTAGTGAAAAACTGTTTTTT
TRBV7-2	TRBJ2-7	TRBD1	many	CASSFRPTGPSYEQYF	TGTGCCAGCAGCTTCCGACCGACAGGGCCCTCCTACGAGCAGTACTTC
TRBV5-1	TRBJ2-1	-	many	CASSDQHEQFF	TGCGCCAGCAGCGATCAGCATGAGCAGTTCTTC
TRBV20-1	TRBJ1-2	TRBD1	-	CSARLDRGNYGYTF	TGCAGTGCTAGGTTGGACAGGGGAAACTATGGCTACACCTTC
TRBV7-9	TRBJ2-1	-	few	CASSPRRLVEQFF	TGTGCCAGCAGCCCGCGAAGGTTAGTTGAGCAGTTCTTC
TRBV25-1	TRBJ2-7	TRBD2	-	CASSGTASGRAYEQYF	TGTGCCAGCAGTGGAACCGCTAGCGGGAGAGCCTACGAGCAGTACTTC
TRBV20-1	TRBJ2-1	TRBD1	-	CRIAGTGYNEQFF	TGCAGGATAGCCGGGACAGGGTACAATGAGCAGTTCTTC
TRBV6-5	TRBJ2-3	TRBD2	few	CASSNLQGLASDTQYF	TGTGCCAGCAGTAACTTACAGGGACTAGCGTCGGATACGCAGTATTTT
TRBV5-1	TRBJ2-7	TRBD1	-	CASTMTGGAAEQYF	TGCGCCAGCACCATGACAGGGGGCGCGGCCGAGCAGTACTTC
TRBV2	TRBJ2-1	TRBD2	-	CASRGIGLADYNEQFF	TGTGCCAGCAGGGGAATAGGACTAGCGGATTACAATGAGCAGTTCTTC
TRBV20-1	TRBJ2-7	-	many	CSANQRSYEQYF	TGCAGTGCAAACCAGCGCTCCTACGAGCAGTACTTC
TRBV20-1	TRBJ2-3	-	-	CSARVPGSADTQYF	TGCAGTGCTAGGGTCCCAGGATCTGCCGATACGCAGTATTTT
TRBV18	TRBJ2-3	-	once	CASSPWDSSTDTQYF	TGTGCCAGCTCACCGTGGGACTCTTCCACAGATACGCAGTATTTT
TRBV5-6	TRBJ1-6	-	many	CASSHRQIYNSPLHF	TGTGCCAGCAGTCATAGACAGATTTATAATTCACCCCTCCACTTT
TRBV4-2	TRBJ2-7	-	few	CASSQEDHSISYEQYF	TGTGCCAGCAGCCAAGAAGACCACTCGATCTCCTACGAGCAGTACTTC
TRBV3-1	TRBJ1-1	-	few	CASSQGGRMNTEAFF	TGTGCCAGCAGCCAAGGAGGACGGATGAACACTGAAGCTTTCTTT
TRBV3-1	TRBJ2-4	TRBD1	-	CASSPVVGQDQAKNIQYF	TGTGCCAGCAGCCCTGTGGTGGGACAGGACCAAGCCAAAAACATTCAGTACTTC
TRBV7-2	TRBJ2-3	-	few	CASSPRGGGSSTDTQYF	TGTGCCAGCAGCCCAAGGGGTGGCGGTTCCAGCACAGATACGCAGTATTTT
TRBV27	TRBJ1-1	-	many	CASAKQRQPGEAFF	TGTGCCAGCGCTAAACAACGGCAGCCTGGTGAAGCTTTCTTT
TRBV10-3	TRBJ2-2	-	few	CAIRKTFNTGELFF	TGTGCCATTAGAAAGACGTTCAACACCGGGGAGCTGTTTTTT
TRBV4-1	TRBJ1-1	TRBD1	many	CASSHTGTANTEAFF	TGCGCCAGCAGCCATACCGGGACAGCTAACACTGAAGCTTTCTTT
TRBV27	TRBJ2-3	-	few	CASSLLITDTQYF	TGTGCCAGCAGTCTCTTGATTACAGATACGCAGTATTTT
TRBV6-5	TRBJ2-2	TRBD2	-	CASSYTRTSGGAAGELFF	TGTGCCAGCAGTTACACTAGGACTAGCGGGGGGGCCGCCGGGGAGCTGTTTTTT
TRBV5-1	TRBJ2-7	TRBD1	-	CASTLDGHGTGFFEQYF	TGCGCCAGCACCTTGGACGGACACGGGACAGGGTTTTTCGAGCAGTACTTC
TRBV11-2	TRBJ2-2	-	-	CASSLAHRGRTGELFF	TGTGCCAGCAGCTTAGCTCATCGAGGGAGGACCGGGGAGCTGTTTTTT
TRBV27	TRBJ2-1	-	few	CASSFSTDLTSYNEQFF	TGTGCCAGCAGTTTTTCTACAGATCTTACATCCTACAATGAGCAGTTCTTC
TRBV19	TRBJ2-3	TRBD2	-	CASSIDAGGRTDTQYF	TGTGCCAGTAGTATAGACGCGGGGGGGCGAACAGATACGCAGTATTTT
TRBV5-6	TRBJ2-7	TRBD1	-	CASSRRTGRNEQYF	TGTGCCAGCAGCCGCAGGACAGGGAGAAACGAGCAGTACTTC
TRBV10-3	TRBJ2-5	TRBD1	few	CAIRNDREETQYF	TGTGCCATCAGGAACGACAGGGAGGAGACCCAGTACTTC
TRBV5-1	TRBJ2-3	TRBD2	-	CASSPVAGNTDTQYF	TGCGCCAGCAGCCCGGTAGCGGGTAACACAGATACGCAGTATTTT
TRBV28	TRBJ2-1	TRBD2	-	CASSFLDSGVNEQFF	TGTGCCAGCAGTTTTTTGGATAGCGGGGTCAATGAGCAGTTCTTC